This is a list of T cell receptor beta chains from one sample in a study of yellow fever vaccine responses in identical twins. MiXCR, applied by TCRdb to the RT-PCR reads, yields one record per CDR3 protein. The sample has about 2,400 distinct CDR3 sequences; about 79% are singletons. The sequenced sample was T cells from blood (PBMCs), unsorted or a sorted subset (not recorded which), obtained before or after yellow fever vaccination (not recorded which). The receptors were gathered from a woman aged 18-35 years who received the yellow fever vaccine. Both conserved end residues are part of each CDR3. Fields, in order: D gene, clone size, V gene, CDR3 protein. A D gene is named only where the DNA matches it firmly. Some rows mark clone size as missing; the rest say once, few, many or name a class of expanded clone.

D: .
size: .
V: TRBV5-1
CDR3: CASSLGGSGRFQETQYF

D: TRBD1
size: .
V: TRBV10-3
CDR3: CAISGSGQAPEQYF

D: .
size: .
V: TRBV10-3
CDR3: CAISENTRALPYNEQFF

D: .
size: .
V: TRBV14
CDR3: CASSQVPGGELFF

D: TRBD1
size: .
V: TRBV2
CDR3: CASSEGQGNSPLHF

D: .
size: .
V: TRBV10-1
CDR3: CASSDRADNNEKLFF

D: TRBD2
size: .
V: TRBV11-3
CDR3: CASSSSGGSHNEQFF

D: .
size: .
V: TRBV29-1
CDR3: CSVESPTEAFF

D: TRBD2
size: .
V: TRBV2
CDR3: CAKNLAGARETQYF

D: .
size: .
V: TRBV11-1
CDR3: CASSFGPNTQYF

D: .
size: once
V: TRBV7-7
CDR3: CASSLGRETQYF

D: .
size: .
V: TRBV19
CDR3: CASSDIYYEQYF

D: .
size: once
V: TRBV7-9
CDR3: CASRAGGVDTDTQYF

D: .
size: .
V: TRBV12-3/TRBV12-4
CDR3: CASRGNPDTQYF

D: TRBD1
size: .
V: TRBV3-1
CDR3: CASSPNHRGTEAFF

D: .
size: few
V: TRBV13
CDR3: CASSLGTWTGF

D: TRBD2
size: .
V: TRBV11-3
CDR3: CASSLGASGIPASYNEQFF

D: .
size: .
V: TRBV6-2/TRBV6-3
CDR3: CASSSGRKYQETQYF

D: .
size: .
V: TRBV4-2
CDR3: CASSQDLVQGNEQFF

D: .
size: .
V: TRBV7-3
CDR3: CASSQTVSSDEQFF

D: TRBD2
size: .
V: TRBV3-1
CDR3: CASSPSGTYNEQFF

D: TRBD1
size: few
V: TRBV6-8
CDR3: CASRQTGMSNQPQHF

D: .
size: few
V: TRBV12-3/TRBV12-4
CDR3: CASSLVGVQETQYF